One sample yielded the 3 T cell receptor beta chains listed below, sequenced in a study of molecular identifiers for immune sequencing clone quantification. TCRdb reprocessed the PCR reads via MiXCR and lists one record per CDR3 protein. Of about half a million distinct CDR3 sequences in the sample, around a fifth were seen once. Sequencing was done on a sample of naive CD8+ T cells from blood, with Jurkat cell RNA spiked in. Subset: FACS-sorted CD8+CD4-CCR7+CD45RA+ naive T cells. These receptors were obtained from a human donor in good health. Some libraries in this study had Jurkat cell RNA spiked in.

The chain links TRBV19 to TRBJ2-2; D ambiguous. This CDR3 has 13 residues. Per germline, CDR1 LNHDA and CDR2 SQIVND (reference sequence). V was pared by 5 bases and J by 5 bases, with 9 bases between. CDR3 protein: CASSHFETGELFF. In nucleotides, the CDR3 is TGTGCCAGTAGTCACTTCGAGACCGGGGAGCTGTTTTTT.

This clonotype was detected a few times. This chain connects TRBV21-1 to TRBJ1-1. TRBV21-1 is termed a pseudogene. The CDR3 spans 13 residues. CDR3 DNA: TGTGCCAGCAGCAAACCGCGGGCCACTGAAGCTTTCTTT. Its translation: CASSKPRATEAFF.

As for this clonotype: At one end the junction does not follow the germline gene, possibly because of a read error. V gene TRBV6-2 or TRBV6-3 combines with J gene TRBJ1-5, with D unclear. CDR3 length: 16 amino acids. Germline loops: CDR1 MNHEY, CDR2 SVGEGT. The CDR3 bases are TGTGCCAGCAGTTACTCGTCACAGAGCATCAATCGGCCCCAGCATTTT. This sequence encodes CASSYSSQSINRPQHF.